One sample yielded the 14 T cell receptor beta chains listed below, sequenced in a study of blood T cell repertoires in COVID-19. TCRdb's table, derived via immunoSEQ multiplex PCR, lists solely in-frame clones and lacks some. The sample carries hundreds of thousands of clones, roughly four fifths recorded once. The sample taken for sequencing was PBMCs or T cells enriched from blood (not recorded which). The origin of the receptors is a woman aged 55-70 years who had recovered from COVID-19.

The V gene is TRBV27, the J gene TRBJ2-2, with 10 bases aligning to TRBD2. The junction had 9 bases not matched to a gene; V was cut back by 5 bases and J by 6 bases. Germline CDR1 and CDR2: MNHEY and SMNVEV (reference sequence). CDR3 length: 16 amino acids. The CDR3 DNA sequence: TGTGCCAGCAGTCTCGGGACTAGCGATTTAGCCGGGGAGCTGTTTTTT. Translated: CASSLGTSDLAGELFF.

The J gene is TRBJ2-7, the V gene TRBV20-1, with D hard to call. The CDR3 length is 11 residues. Trimming left V 5 bases short and J 0 bases short, with 5 bases between. Germline-derived CDR1 and CDR2 are DFQATT and SNEGSKA (reference sequence). The CDR3 region has the DNA TGCAGTGCTTTCTCCTCCTACGAGCAGTACTTC. Translation gives CSAFSSYEQYF.

This clone has more than one count but fewer than ten. V is TRBV2 and J is TRBJ1-5; 7 bases line up with TRBD1. The length of the CDR3 is 18 residues. J lost 0 bases, V lost 2 bases, and 10 bases had no gene match. From germline, CDR1 is SNHLY and CDR2 FYNNEI. The CDR3: CASSETLGDRYSNQPQHF. The CDR3 DNA reads as TGTGCCAGCAGTGAAACTTTGGGGGACAGATATAGCAATCAGCCCCAGCATTTT.

The CDR3 DNA reads TGTGCCAGCAGCTTAGATCTTAATGAAAAACTGTTTTTT. This translates into CASSLDLNEKLFF. The J gene is TRBJ1-4, the V gene TRBV7-8; no clear D gene. The germline CDR1 and CDR2 sequences are SGHVS and FQNEAQ. The CDR3 totals 13 residues. The ends were cut back, 1 base at V and 4 bases at J, with 4 bases in the middle. Looking up the rest from reference TRBV7-8 and TRBJ1-4 gives the full variable domain: GAGVSQSPRYKVAKRGQDVALRCDPISGHVSLFWYQQALGQGPEFLTYFQNEAQLDKSGLPSDRFFAERPEGSVSTLKIQRTQQEDSAVYLCASSLDLNEKLFFGSGTQLSVL.

This clone was observed once. J is TRBJ1-5 and V is TRBV6-1; 10 bases are a match to TRBD1. Germline V gene sequence: CDR1 MNHNS, CDR2 SASEGT. CDR3 size: 14 residues. Losses at the gene ends were 2 bases for V and 11 bases for J; bases not matched to a gene: 6. The CDR3 DNA is TGTGCCAGCAGTGAATGGGACAGGGGACCCGCCCAGCATTTT. It is translated as CASSEWDRGPAQHF.

The rearrangement links TRBV4-2 to TRBJ1-2, with D possibly being TRBD1 (6 bases). The ends were cut back, 0 bases at V and 4 bases at J, with 9 bases in the middle. This CDR3 region has 14 residues. CDR1 is LGHNA, CDR2 YNFKEQ, per germline. CDR3 bases: TGTGCCAGCAGCCAAGACACAGGGCCCTATGGCTACACCTTC. It codes for CASSQDTGPYGYTF.

The gene calls are TRBV18 and TRBJ1-1; no definite D call. The germline gives CDR1 KGHSH, CDR2 LQKENI. The CDR3 loop spans 13 amino acids. Trimming stripped 3 bases from V and 4 bases from J, with 9 bases between. This CDR3 reads CASSPIVATEAFF. As DNA, the CDR3 is TGTGCCAGCTCACCCATAGTTGCCACTGAAGCTTTCTTT.

The rearrangement uses TRBV7-2 and TRBJ1-4; D possibly corresponds to TRBD1 (5 bases). Trimming took 3 bases from V and 4 from J, leaving 9 bases between them. CDR3 size: 14 residues. CDR1 is SGHTA, CDR2 FQGNSA, per germline. This CDR3 is CASSFGGYNEKLFF. CDR3 DNA sequence: TGTGCCAGCAGCTTCGGGGGATATAATGAAAAACTGTTTTTT.

The gene calls are TRBV12-3 or TRBV12-4 and TRBJ1-4, with 10 bases that match TRBD1. V lost 6 bases to trimming and J lost 7 bases; unmatched junction nucleotides: 2. CDR3 size: 13 residues. CDR3 amino acids: CASSDRGREKLFF. The CDR3 nucleotides read TGTGCCAGCAGCGACAGGGGGCGTGAAAAACTGTTTTTT.

This clone was recorded once. The genes are TRBV11-1 and TRBJ2-1, with 11 bases lining up with TRBD2. The length of the CDR3 is 15 residues. The junction had 2 bases not matched to a gene; V was cut back by 4 bases and J by 3 bases. Germline CDR1 SGHAT, CDR2 FQDESV (reference sequence). As DNA, the CDR3 is TGTGCCAGCAGCTCGACTAGCGGGATCTACAATGAGCAGTTCTTC. Encoded protein: CASSSTSGIYNEQFF.

The J gene is TRBJ1-6, the V gene TRBV19; 7 nucleotides line up with TRBD1. The CDR3 consists of 18 residues. Looked up from germline, CDR1 is LNHDA and CDR2 is SQIVND (reference sequence). The V and J ends lost 6 bases and 0 bases, in that order; junction bases with no gene match: 11. CDR3 protein: CASRRNRGESSYNSPLHF. The CDR3 region has the DNA TGTGCCAGTAGAAGGAACAGGGGCGAGAGCTCCTATAATTCACCCCTCCACTTT.

V gene TRBV7-8 combines with J gene TRBJ2-6; possible D gene TRBD1, 6 bases. This CDR3 has 18 amino acids. Trimming removed 5 bases from V and 0 bases from J, with 17 bases in between. Germline CDR1 SGHVS, CDR2 FQNEAQ. This CDR3 reads CASSPRQEPYSGANVLTF. DNA for the CDR3: TGTGCCAGCAGCCCGAGACAGGAGCCTTACTCTGGGGCCAACGTCCTGACTTTC.

The chain recombines TRBV19 with TRBJ1-2; 9 bases map to TRBD1. Germline assignment: CDR1 LNHDA and CDR2 SQIVND (reference sequence). The J segment lost 8 bases and the V segment lost 5 bases, leaving 15 bases of the junction unmatched. This CDR3 is built from 16 residues. CDR3 sequence reads: CASSLDSGQGLWGYTF. The CDR3 coding sequence is TGTGCCAGTAGTCTTGACTCGGGACAGGGCCTATGGGGCTACACCTTC.

V is TRBV19 and J is TRBJ2-7; D not resolved. Trimming took 7 bases from V and 2 from J, leaving 9 bases between them. The CDR3 runs 12 residues. Germline values: CDR1 LNHDA, CDR2 SQIVND (reference sequence). The CDR3 DNA follows: TGTGCCAGTAATTCAGGAACCTACGAGCAGTACTTC. Translating it yields CASNSGTYEQYF.